The 16 T cell receptor beta chains below come from one sample, sequenced in a study of T-cell memory formation after mild COVID-19. In TCRdb, the 5' RACE reads were re-called with MiXCR into one record per CDR3 protein. The sample contains a few hundred thousand distinct CDR3 sequences, over 15% of which appear only once. Input material: PBMCs or a T cell subset sorted from them (not recorded which). The receptors shown here come from a young man who had mild COVID-19 (a few samples of this study predate the infection). Cell type and time point are not known.

The chain couples TRBV5-5 to TRBJ2-7; D is unclear. The CDR3 covers 12 residues. Trimming took 5 bases from V and 3 from J, leaving 9 bases between them. Germline loops: CDR1 SGHKS, CDR2 YYEKEE (reference sequence). CDR3 amino acids: CASSFQIYEQYF. The CDR3, as DNA: TGTGCCAGCAGTTTTCAAATCTACGAGCAGTACTTC.

This clonotype came up a few times. CDR3 DNA sequence: TGCGCCAGCAGCGCGGTCGTTCAAGAGACCCAGTACTTC. Translated, it gives CASSAVVQETQYF. This chain joins TRBV5-1 and TRBJ2-5, with D unresolved. V lost 4 bases, J lost 2 bases, and 9 bases lay in between. The CDR3 consists of 13 residues. Per germline, CDR1 SGHRS and CDR2 YFSETQ.

In its sample, this clonotype was seen a few times. The V gene is TRBV12-3 or TRBV12-4, the J gene TRBJ1-1; D ambiguous. Trimming shortened V by 5 bases and J by 8 bases, and 9 bases separated the two germline ends. This CDR3 has 11 amino acids. In DNA form, the CDR3 reads TGTGCCAGCAGTCTAGACTTCGAAGCTTTCTTT. It encodes CASSLDFEAFF.

This clonotype was picked up a small number of times. The V gene is TRBV7-9, the J gene TRBJ2-3, with D possibly TRBD1 on 6 matching bases. The CDR3 runs 12 residues. The V gene lost 5 bases and the J gene lost 9 bases, with 12 bases spanning the gap. Per the germline V gene, CDR1 is SEHNR and CDR2 is FQNEAQ (reference sequence). DNA of the CDR3: TGTGCCAGCAGCAACAGGGCAGGCACGCAGTATTTT. Protein: CASSNRAGTQYF. Full variable domain (rest looked up from reference TRBV7-9 and TRBJ2-3): DTGVSQNPRHKITKRGQNVTFRCDPISEHNRLYWYRQTLGQGPEFLTYFQNEAQLEKSRLLSDRFSAERPKGSFSTLEIQRTEQGDSAMYLCASSNRAGTQYFGPGTRLTVL.

This clonotype turned up a few times. The rearrangement joins TRBV20-1 to TRBJ2-4, with 8 bases matching TRBD2. Germline V gene data show CDR1 as DFQATT and CDR2 as SNEGSKA (reference sequence). CDR3 size: 13 residues. Unmatched junction bases numbered 1, after V lost 0 bases and J lost 6 bases. The CDR3 DNA follows: TGCAGTGCTAGAGATCGGGGGGGAAACATTCAGTACTTC. As protein: CSARDRGGNIQYF.

This chain uses TRBV4-2 with TRBJ1-5; TRBD1 matches at 7 bases. Trimming took 1 base from V and 5 from J; bases not matched to a gene: 5. The CDR3 covers 15 residues. CDR1 and CDR2 (germline): LGHNA, YNFKEQ. The CDR3 DNA reads TGTGCCAGCAGCCAAGGCGTAACAGGGGATCAGCCCCAGCATTTT. Residues: CASSQGVTGDQPQHF.

This clonotype has a handful of counts. The rearrangement links TRBV7-8 to TRBJ1-2, with a possible D match to TRBD1 (5 bases). Germline CDR1 SGHVS, CDR2 FQNEAQ. CDR3 length: 15 amino acids. V dropped 2 bases and J dropped 4 bases, with 14 bases sitting between them. The CDR3 is CASSLLRGSGYGYTF. The CDR3 DNA reads TGTGCCAGCAGCTTACTTCGGGGGAGTGGCTATGGCTACACCTTC.

The V gene is TRBV11-3, the J gene TRBJ2-3, with TRBD2 identical over 11 bases. Trimming cost V 3 bases and J 5 bases; bases outside gene matches: 10. The germline CDR1 and CDR2 sequences are SGHNT and YENEEA. The CDR3 is 17 amino acids. The CDR3 sequence: CASSLTKTSGAEDTQYF. The CDR3 DNA reads TGTGCCAGCAGCTTGACGAAGACTAGCGGGGCTGAAGATACGCAGTATTTT.

The gene calls are TRBV15 and TRBJ2-2; TRBD1 agrees at 7 bases. In germline, CDR1 is LNHNV, CDR2 YYDKDF (reference sequence). This CDR3 has 13 amino acids. The trim removed 3 bases at V and 6 bases at J, leaving 1 base unmatched. CDR3 bases: TGTGCCACCAGCAGCACAGGGGCCGGGGAGCTGTTTTTT. This translates into CATSSTGAGELFF.

The rearrangement joins TRBV11-3 to TRBJ1-1; TRBD1 might be the D (6 bases). Trimming took off 8 bases at V and 0 bases at J, with 22 bases between the two ends. Germline V gives CDR1 SGHNT, CDR2 YENEEA. The CDR3 runs to 17 residues. The CDR3 nucleotides are TGTGCCAGCGGGGGTCGGGACAAGAACCCTATGAACACTGAAGCTTTCTTT. This translates into CASGGRDKNPMNTEAFF.

This clonotype showed up many times. The chain is built from TRBV7-6 and TRBJ1-1, with a possible D match to TRBD1 (6 bases). V lost 4 bases and J 1 base, leaving 10 bases between the germline ends. Per the germline V gene, CDR1 is SGHVS and CDR2 is FNYEAQ. The CDR3 has 14 amino acids. CDR3 coding DNA: TGTGCCAGCAGCTCCCAGACAGGGAACACTGAAGCTTTCTTT. Its protein product is CASSSQTGNTEAFF.

This clonotype was found once. V gene TRBV7-9 combines with J gene TRBJ1-2; tentatively, D is TRBD1 (5 bases). The CDR3 is 13 amino acids. The V end was cut by 5 bases, the J end by 3 bases, with 10 bases between. CDR1 is SEHNR, CDR2 FQNEAQ, per germline (reference sequence). The CDR3 nucleotides read TGTGCCAGCAGCATCAGGGATTACTATGGCTACACCTTC. Translating it yields CASSIRDYYGYTF.

This clonotype appeared a few times. This rearrangement joins TRBV5-1 to TRBJ1-1, with 7 bases aligning to TRBD1. Germline V gives CDR1 SGHRS, CDR2 YFSETQ. The CDR3 is made up of 15 amino acids. The V segment lost 0 bases and the J segment 5 bases; nucleotides outside the gene matches: 7. CDR3 region: CASSLAGQGGTEAFF. The CDR3 bases are TGCGCCAGCAGCTTGGCGGGGCAGGGGGGGACTGAAGCTTTCTTT.

This clonotype was counted a few times. The chain combines TRBV27 with TRBJ2-1, with 13 nucleotides matching TRBD2. Germline loops: CDR1 MNHEY, CDR2 SMNVEV (reference sequence). V shed 5 bases, J shed 0 bases, and the junction held 7 bases outside the gene matches. CDR3 size: 18 residues. The CDR3 here is CASSLGTSGVGSYNEQFF. CDR3 nucleotides: TGTGCCAGCAGTCTGGGGACTAGCGGGGTTGGCTCCTACAATGAGCAGTTCTTC.

The chain links TRBV4-3 to TRBJ2-1, with D perhaps matching TRBD1 (5 bases). The CDR3 loop spans 17 amino acids. The V end lost 1 base, the J end lost 4 bases, and 17 bases lay between the germline ends. In germline, CDR1 is LGHNA, CDR2 YSLEER. CDR3 amino acids: CASSQASWSAGYNEQFF. The CDR3 nucleotides are TGCGCCAGCAGCCAAGCCTCGTGGAGCGCAGGGTACAATGAGCAGTTCTTC.

This clonotype has just a few counts. The chain is built from TRBV2 and TRBJ2-7; TRBD1 or TRBD2 may be the D gene (5 bases each). Trimming cost V 10 bases and J 4 bases, with 17 bases left between them. Germline assignment: CDR1 SNHLY and CDR2 FYNNEI. The CDR3 contains 13 residues. CDR3 bases: TGTGCCACGGGGCGCGCCCCGAGTTACGAGCAGTACGTC. Its translation: CATGRAPSYEQYV.